Listed below are T cell receptor beta chains from one sample, sequenced in a study of cytomegalovirus exposure and HLA in healthy donors. Sequencing was performed with immunoSEQ multiplex PCR; in TCRdb, only in-frame clones are kept and a portion is missing. The sample contains fewer than 400,000 clones, roughly 90% of which appear only once. Sequencing used PBMCs. The receptors here all came from a woman aged 18-29 years in good health and CMV-seronegative. Both conserved end residues are part of each CDR3. D genes are given only for firm matches. A clone size is listed for some rows: how often the clone was seen (once, few, many), or a class if it is expanded.

V gene	J gene	D gene	CDR3 length	clone size	CDR3 DNA	CDR3 protein
TRBV5-4	TRBJ2-5	TRBD2	14	.	TGTGCCAGCAGTCCGGGGGGGCAGGGGGAGACCCAGTACTTC	CASSPGGQGETQYF
TRBV19	TRBJ2-7	.	13	.	TGTGCCAGTAGCTCAGGACTATGGTACGAGCAGTACTTC	CASSSGLWYEQYF
TRBV9	TRBJ1-3	TRBD1	16	.	TGTGCCAGCAGCCCGATGACAGGGGTTTCGGGAAACACCATATATTTT	CASSPMTGVSGNTIYF
TRBV5-1	TRBJ2-5	TRBD1	13	few	TGCGCCAGCAGCTTAGGACAGGCGGAGACCCAGTACTTC	CASSLGQAETQYF
TRBV29-1	TRBJ2-5	.	13	.	TGCAGCGTTTACGGGGAGGACAAAGAGACCCAGTACTTC	CSVYGEDKETQYF
TRBV7-7	TRBJ2-5	TRBD1	14	.	TGTGCCAGCAGCTGGGACAGGAGACAAGAGACCCAGTACTTC	CASSWDRRQETQYF
TRBV30	TRBJ1-2	.	15	.	TGTGCCTGGAGTCGGGGGATGGGGTCTAACTATGGCTACACCTTC	CAWSRGMGSNYGYTF
TRBV29-1	TRBJ2-1	TRBD2	17	once	TGCAGCGCCGGAGGACTAGCGGGATTTTCCCGCTCCGATGAGCAGTTCTTC	CSAGGLAGFSRSDEQFF
TRBV27	TRBJ1-2	TRBD1	16	.	TGTGCCAGCAGTTTATCCACCGGGACAGGCAGGCTTGGCTACACCTTC	CASSLSTGTGRLGYTF
TRBV6-1	TRBJ1-2	.	12	.	TGTGCCAGCAGTGAACAGGGCTATGGCTACACCTTC	CASSEQGYGYTF
TRBV2	TRBJ1-1	TRBD1	17	.	TGTGCCATCCCTTTGGGGGAGACAGGGAGTTGGGACACTGAAGCTTTCTTT	CAIPLGETGSWDTEAFF
TRBV18	TRBJ2-5	.	16	.	TGTGCCAGCTCACCATTAAGCGGGTCTTACCAAGAGACCCAGTACTTC	CASSPLSGSYQETQYF
TRBV6-1	TRBJ2-1	TRBD2	18	.	TGTGCCAGCAGTGACCCGACTAGCGGGAGGTCCCCCTACAATGAGCAGTTCTTC	CASSDPTSGRSPYNEQFF
TRBV28	TRBJ1-4	.	14	.	TGTGCCAGCAGTTCGACAGAGACTAATGAAAAACTGTTTTTT	CASSSTETNEKLFF
TRBV2	TRBJ2-5	TRBD1	12	.	TGTGCCAGAGGACAGGGGGAGGGGACCCAGTACTTC	CARGQGEGTQYF
TRBV5-1	TRBJ1-2	.	15	.	TGCGCCAGCAGCTTGGGGTCAGGGGCCAACTATGGCTACACCTTC	CASSLGSGANYGYTF
TRBV6-6	TRBJ2-1	.	16	.	TGTGCCAGCAGTCCAGGGATTGAGAGCTCCTACAATGAGCAGTTCTTC	CASSPGIESSYNEQFF
TRBV2	TRBJ1-5	.	16	.	TGTGCCAGCAGTGTTCAAGGACACCTCAGCAATCAGCCCCAGCATTTT	CASSVQGHLSNQPQHF
TRBV5-1	TRBJ1-1	TRBD1	14	.	TGCGCCAGCACCGAGACAGGGGGTGACACTGAAGCTTTCTTT	CASTETGGDTEAFF
TRBV6-5	TRBJ2-1	TRBD1	15	.	TGTGCCAGCAGTTACTCGGACAGGGGTCGGAATGAGCAGTTCTTC	CASSYSDRGRNEQFF
TRBV7-9	TRBJ2-7	TRBD1	16	.	TGTGCCAGCAGCTCCCCCGAACAGGGGTCCTCCTACGAGCAGTACTTC	CASSSPEQGSSYEQYF
TRBV5-1	TRBJ2-7	TRBD2	14	.	TGCGCCAGCAGCACGGTAGCGGGAGCGGGCGAGCAGTACTTC	CASSTVAGAGEQYF
TRBV6-4	TRBJ2-1	.	16	.	TGTGCCAGCAGTGACTCTAGCGGTCCAACGGGAAATGAGCAGTTCTTC	CASSDSSGPTGNEQFF
TRBV7-2	TRBJ2-3	TRBD2	16	once	TGTGCCAGCAGCGTTAGACTAGCCCTAGGAGGAGATACGCAGTATTTT	CASSVRLALGGDTQYF
TRBV30	TRBJ1-1	.	16	.	TGTGCCTGGAGTGTAAGCCTCTCGGGGGGTAACACTGAAGCTTTCTTT	CAWSVSLSGGNTEAFF
TRBV27	TRBJ2-2	TRBD1	19	.	TGTGCCAGCAGTTTGGCCTCGACAGGGGGGTTGGGGGACACCGGGGAGCTGTTTTTT	CASSLASTGGLGDTGELFF
TRBV6-5	TRBJ2-7	TRBD2	15	.	TGTGCCAGCAGGCAGACGCTAGCGGGAACCTACGAGCAGTACTTC	CASRQTLAGTYEQYF
TRBV10-3	TRBJ2-7	.	12	.	TGTGCCATCAGTGAGCAGGCTTCCGAGCAGTACTTC	CAISEQASEQYF
TRBV5-1	TRBJ2-2	.	15	.	TGCGCCAGCAGCTTGGCCCCTGGGCTTACCGGGGAGCTGTTTTTT	CASSLAPGLTGELFF
TRBV30	TRBJ1-5	TRBD1	14	.	TGTGCCTGGAGTCCACCGGGACAGAATCAGCCCCAGCATTTT	CAWSPPGQNQPQHF
TRBV19	TRBJ2-1	.	12	.	TGTGCCAGTAGTTCCTGGGGCTGGGAGCAGTTCTTC	CASSSWGWEQFF
TRBV6-1	TRBJ1-4	.	13	.	TGTGCCAGCAGCCGTGTAGCTAATGAAAAACTGTTTTTT	CASSRVANEKLFF
TRBV28	TRBJ1-5	TRBD1	15	.	TGTGCCAGCACCATCGGACAGGGGGCCCATCAGCCCCAGCATTTT	CASTIGQGAHQPQHF
TRBV28	TRBJ2-7	.	12	.	TGTGCCAGCAGTTTATTAGAGTTCCAGCAGTACTTC	CASSLLEFQQYF
TRBV27	TRBJ2-3	.	15	.	TGTGCCAGCAGTTTCACGGTATCTCCCACAGATACGCAGTATTTT	CASSFTVSPTDTQYF
TRBV7-6	TRBJ2-7	.	13	.	TGTGCCAGCAGCCCCCCGGGAGCCGACGAGCAGTACTTC	CASSPPGADEQYF
TRBV18	TRBJ1-2	TRBD1	15	few	TGTGCCAGCTCACTCGACTCACAGGGGATGGATGGCTACACCTTC	CASSLDSQGMDGYTF
TRBV6-6	TRBJ2-7	TRBD2	13	once	TGTGCCAGCAGTCGGAACGGGGGGAACGAGCAGTACTTC	CASSRNGGNEQYF
TRBV15	TRBJ1-3	TRBD1	15	.	TGTGCCACCAGCGCGGACAGGGCCTCTGGAAACACCATATATTTT	CATSADRASGNTIYF
TRBV7-8	TRBJ2-7	.	13	.	TGTGCCAGCAGTCCCGGGTCACGGCCCGAGCAGTACTTC	CASSPGSRPEQYF
TRBV6-5	TRBJ2-1	TRBD2	14	.	TGTGCCAGCAGAACACTAGCGGCGGGGAATGAGCAGTTCTTC	CASRTLAAGNEQFF
TRBV27	TRBJ2-1	TRBD2	15	.	TGTGCCACCACCTCGCTCAGCGGGGGGTGGAATGAGCAGTTCTTC	CATTSLSGGWNEQFF